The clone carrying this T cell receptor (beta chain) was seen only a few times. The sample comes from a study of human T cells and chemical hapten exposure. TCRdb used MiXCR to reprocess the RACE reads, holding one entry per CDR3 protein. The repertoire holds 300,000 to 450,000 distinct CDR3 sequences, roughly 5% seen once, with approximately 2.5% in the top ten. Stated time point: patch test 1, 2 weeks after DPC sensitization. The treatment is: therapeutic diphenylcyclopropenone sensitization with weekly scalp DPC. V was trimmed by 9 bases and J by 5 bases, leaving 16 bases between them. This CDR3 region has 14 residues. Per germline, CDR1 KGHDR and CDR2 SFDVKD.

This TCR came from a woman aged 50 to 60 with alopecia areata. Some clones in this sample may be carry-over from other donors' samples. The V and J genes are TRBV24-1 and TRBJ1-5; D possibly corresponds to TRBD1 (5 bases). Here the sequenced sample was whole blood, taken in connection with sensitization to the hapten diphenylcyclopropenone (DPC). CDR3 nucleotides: TGTGCCACCGGTATTAGGGCAGGGTATCAGCCCCAGCATTTT. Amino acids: CATGIRAGYQPQHF.